Listed here are 13 T cell receptor beta chains from one sample, sequenced in a study of cytomegalovirus exposure and HLA in healthy donors. The PCR used 60 Vbeta and 13 Jbeta primers. Sequenced by immunoSEQ multiplex PCR; TCRdb stores in-frame clones only, minus some. The data show some 160,000 clones, with about 86% seen just once and under 2% held by the top ten. Sequencing was performed on PBMCs. The receptor set was obtained from a woman aged 18-35 years in good health and CMV-seronegative.

The chain couples TRBV29-1 to TRBJ1-1; unclear D gene. The germline gives CDR1 SQVTM, CDR2 ANQGSEA. V shed 4 bases and J shed 0 bases, with 15 bases lying between them. The CDR3 loop spans 15 amino acids. The CDR3 DNA reads as TGCAGCGTTGTAGGAAAAGCAGGCATGAACACTGAAGCTTTCTTT. Translated: CSVVGKAGMNTEAFF.

The CDR3 DNA follows: TGTGCCAGCAGTTACTCGTTATCAGGGGTGGGCTACACCTTC. Translation: CASSYSLSGVGYTF. This chain joins TRBV6-6 and TRBJ1-2; D may be TRBD1 (6 bases). Germline V CDR1 and CDR2: MNHNY, SVGAGI (reference sequence). Trimming took 0 bases from V and 8 from J, leaving 13 bases between them. The CDR3 loop spans 14 amino acids.

The chain carries TRBV19 and TRBJ2-7; perhaps TRBD2 as D (6 bases). Per germline, CDR1 LNHDA and CDR2 SQIVND (reference sequence). V lost 5 bases and J 3 bases, leaving 14 bases between the germline ends. The CDR3 spans 14 residues. In DNA, the CDR3 is TGTGCCAGTAGTCCGGGACTCCGGGGCTACGAGCAGTACTTC. Its translation is CASSPGLRGYEQYF.

The chain recombines TRBV27 with TRBJ2-5; tentative D call: TRBD2 (7 bases). Trimming took 7 bases from V and 4 from J, leaving 19 bases between them. CDR1 is MNHEY and CDR2 is SMNVEV in the germline V gene (reference sequence). CDR3 length: 15 amino acids. The CDR3 spells CASTSAGAGRETQYF. The CDR3 DNA follows: TGTGCCAGCACCTCGGCGGGGGCGGGCCGAGAGACCCAGTACTTC.

The chain links TRBV5-6 to TRBJ1-1; unclear D gene. Germline assignment: CDR1 SGHDT and CDR2 YYEEEE. V lost 0 bases, J lost 0 bases, and 12 bases lay in between. The CDR3 length is 16 residues. The CDR3 DNA reads as TGTGCCAGCAGCTTGGAGAGCGACTCCTTGAACACTGAAGCTTTCTTT. Translation gives CASSLESDSLNTEAFF.

This clone was seen a few times. This sequence joins TRBV30 and TRBJ2-1, with 10 nucleotides matching TRBD2. CDR3 length equals 15 residues. With V trimmed by 2 bases and J by 5 bases, 6 bases remained unmatched. Germline V CDR1 and CDR2: GTSNPN, SVGIG (reference sequence). CDR3 amino acids: CAWSYKGLADNEQFF. The CDR3 DNA is TGTGCCTGGAGTTATAAAGGACTAGCGGACAATGAGCAGTTCTTC.

The V and J genes are TRBV27 and TRBJ2-3; D ambiguous. The CDR3 is 16 amino acids. V lost 1 base and J lost 3, with 14 bases in between. Germline assignment: CDR1 MNHEY and CDR2 SMNVEV (reference sequence). The CDR3: CASSLWAYSSTDTQYF. CDR3 nucleotides: TGTGCCAGCAGTTTATGGGCCTACAGCTCTACAGATACGCAGTATTTT.

This chain links TRBV19 with TRBJ1-5; D is uncertain. This CDR3 is 15 amino acids long. Per the germline V gene, CDR1 is LNHDA and CDR2 is SQIVND (reference sequence). The V end lost 0 bases, the J end lost 4 bases, and 10 bases lay between the germline ends. For the CDR3, the DNA is TGTGCCAGTAGTATAGATTGGGCAGCTAATCAGCCCCAGCATTTT. Translation: CASSIDWAANQPQHF. The variable domain in full, with the rest retrieved from reference TRBV19 and TRBJ1-5, is DGGITQSPKYLFRKEGQNVTLSCEQNLNHDAMYWYRQDPGQGLRLIYYSQIVNDFQKGDIAEGYSVSREKKESFPLTVTSAQKNPTAFYLCASSIDWAANQPQHFGDGTRLSIL.

This clone was recorded a few times. This chain uses TRBV10-3 with TRBJ2-7; maybe TRBD2 (6 bases). From germline, CDR1 is ENHRY and CDR2 SYGVKD. The CDR3 extends over 14 amino acids. Trimming took 8 bases from V and 0 from J, leaving 14 bases between them. The CDR3 spells CAIQGGAFSYEQYF. CDR3 sequence (DNA): TGTGCCATCCAAGGAGGGGCCTTCTCCTACGAGCAGTACTTC.

The genes are TRBV19 and TRBJ2-3, with D possibly matching TRBD2 (6 bases). The V and J ends lost 6 bases and 9 bases respectively, with 22 bases between them. From germline, CDR1 is LNHDA and CDR2 SQIVND (reference sequence). The CDR3 covers 15 residues. CDR3 region: CASSPPGLHSLTQYF. The DNA for the CDR3 is TGTGCCAGTAGCCCCCCGGGACTCCACTCCCTAACGCAGTATTTT.

This clone occurred once. The rearrangement links TRBV9 to TRBJ2-1; weak D call: TRBD2 (5 bases). From germline, CDR1 is SGDLS and CDR2 YYNGEE. This CDR3 has 16 amino acids. V was shortened by 1 base and J by 5 bases, with 16 bases between the two germline ends. CDR3 DNA: TGTGCCAGCAGCGTACTCGGCGCGACGGGGAACAATGAGCAGTTCTTC. It encodes CASSVLGATGNNEQFF.

The rearrangement uses TRBV14 and TRBJ1-4; D not resolved. The CDR3 covers 17 residues. Germline V gene data show CDR1 as SGHDN and CDR2 as FVKESK. The V and J ends lost 4 bases and 0 bases respectively, with 15 bases between them. The CDR3, as DNA: TGTGCCAGCAGCCTCAATGAGCGTACCGCAACTAATGAAAAACTGTTTTTT. It yields the protein CASSLNERTATNEKLFF.

The count of this clone is one. V is TRBV5-1 and J is TRBJ1-4; possible D gene TRBD1, 5 bases. Trimming shortened V by 4 bases and J by 5 bases, and 12 bases separated the two germline ends. CDR1 is SGHRS, CDR2 YFSETQ, per germline. CDR3 length: 14 residues. The CDR3 sequence is CASSIRDLNEKLFF. The CDR3 DNA is TGCGCCAGCAGCATCCGGGACTTGAATGAAAAACTGTTTTTT.